A few counts support the clone carrying this T cell receptor (beta chain). This sample is part of a study of blood T cell repertoires in COVID-19. TCRdb keeps only in-frame clones here, not all; method: immunoSEQ multiplex PCR. The sample has about 13,000 clones, more than 70% seen once. This CDR3 spans 14 amino acids. The V segment lost 3 bases and the J segment 1 base; nucleotides outside the gene matches: 3. Germline V lookup: CDR1 SGHRS, CDR2 YFSETQ. The rearrangement links TRBV5-1 to TRBJ1-1; 7 bases are a match to TRBD1. Source material: peripheral blood. This receptor was taken from a human donor in a cohort sampled during active COVID-19. The CDR3 sequence is CASSSGTANTEAFF. CDR3 DNA: TGCGCCAGCAGCTCCGGGACAGCGAACACTGAAGCTTTCTTT.